This T cell receptor beta chain was identified during a study of T cell responses to AZD1222 COVID-19 vaccine (dated by TCRdb to about 2021). Regarding the study in general: AZD1222 recipients whose second dose came at about 4 weeks and those whose second dose came at about 12 weeks were combined into one group, since spike-specific TCR depth and breadth did not differ between the two schedules. Enrollment into the trials was organized by age into subgroups of 18-55, 56-69 and 70-plus years, and those subgroups contained around 150, 28 and 57 TCR-sequenced participants, respectively. A total of approximately 240 trial participants underwent TCR sequencing, of whom approximately 200 had received two doses of AZD1222 and approximately 25 had received two doses of the MenACWY control vaccine. Points the paper makes about the study in general: In the small 56-69-year group, the increase in depth fell short of significance, most likely because of low power. After two AZD1222 doses, spike-specific TCR breadth and depth were significantly higher than at day 0 and than in MenACWY recipients. Most participants were white British and females outnumbered males, and the authors suggested that clonal diversity may have been underestimated. Because no day 14 peak-response samples were available, repertoires were characterized only after the peak T cell response. The vaccine-associated CD4 TCRs covered the entire spike protein, and the dominant responses fell in regions 160-218 and 743-854. Only a handful of AZD1222 recipients were SARS-CoV-2 seropositive at baseline, limiting conclusions about previously exposed vaccinees. Epitopes outside the regions mutated in the B.1.351 and B.1.1.7 variants were reportedly recognized by nearly half of the unique spike-specific TCRs.

What this sample's time point label stands for: baseline before first vaccination. Vaccinee samples were obtained from the UK trials COV001 and COV002, which included a single-blind randomized controlled phase 2/3 trial of AZD1222 (ChAdOx1 nCoV-19) in healthy adults. Trial participant PBMC samples were collected at day 0 and day 28 after the second dose for TCRbeta chain sequencing. The CDR3 regions of human TCRbeta chains were analyzed by immunosequencing. The source study handled its data this way. TCRs in the repertoires were compared against a reference library of SARS-CoV-2-specific TCRs that had been generated with the MIRA antigen-specificity platform. Breadth was defined as the fraction of unique TCRs that were SARS-CoV-2-associated. Depth was defined as the fraction of total T cells that were SARS-CoV-2-associated. Using the MIRA data, every spike-specific TCR was mapped to the spike region that the TCR reacted to and assigned to either a CD4 or a CD8 class. Log10-transformed breadth and depth values were compared by one-way ANOVA with Sidak's multiple comparisons tests. The source is immuneACCESS, and TCRdb retained only in-frame sequences with V and J called. Part of the clones is not carried over; for the studies checked, unresolved V genes explain less than half of this, and the remainder is unexplained. V, J and clone size derive from that table, while D and trimming were established from the DNA sequence. The sample table lists about 140,000 clones, approximately 89% of them with a count of one. The ten largest clones take up 4.7% of the sample.

From the cysteine up to the phenylalanine, the CDR3 has a length of 11 residues. Solely the CDR3 DNA is kept, with 33 bases framed from the first base. CDR1 is given as GTSNPN and CDR2 as SVGIG, both from the germline V gene (reference sequence). Cut back by 3 bases and 7 bases, the V and J ends lie 10 bases apart. About this clone: There is no known antigen for this receptor. No base quality values were provided; no much bigger clone lies one nucleotide off.

The input for sequencing was peripheral blood, taken on day 0 of AZD1222 vaccination. The chain is encoded by TRBV30 joined to TRBJ2-7; TRBD1 is possibly the D segment (5 matching bases). This TCR came from an adult in good health. The CDR3 amino acid sequence is: CAWSQGEEQYF. The nucleotides read TGTGCCTGGAGCCAAGGGGAAGAGCAGTACTTC.